This entry lists 30 T cell receptor beta chains sequenced from one sample in a study of radiotherapy plus CTLA-4 blockade in lung cancer. Here immunoSEQ multiplex PCR was the method, and the copy in TCRdb shows in-frame clones only, minus some. The sample holds tens of thousands of clones; approximately 79% are singletons and the top ten take about 16%. Sequences were derived from peripheral blood, sampled from a patient treated with radiotherapy plus ipilimumab. These receptors were taken from a human donor with non-small cell lung cancer whose response to radiotherapy plus ipilimumab could not be evaluated. Some clones in this sample may be carry-over from other donors' samples.

The V gene is TRBV6-5, the J gene TRBJ1-2; 10 bases are shared with TRBD1. This CDR3 has 15 residues. In germline, CDR1 is MNHEY, CDR2 SVGAGI. V lost 5 bases, J lost 4 bases, and 7 bases stayed unmatched. The CDR3 reads CASSGGTGEGYGYTF. CDR3 sequence (DNA): TGTGCCAGCAGTGGAGGGACAGGGGAGGGCTATGGCTACACCTTC.

This chain joins TRBV4-1 and TRBJ2-2, with 11 bases identical to TRBD1. The CDR3 runs 15 residues. Germline lookup yields CDR1 MGHRA and CDR2 YSYEKL. Trimming at V came to 4 bases and at J to 4 bases, leaving 2 bases not matched to a gene. CDR3 loop: CASSLGQGVTGELFF. The DNA for the CDR3 is TGCGCCAGCAGCCTGGGACAGGGGGTCACCGGGGAGCTGTTTTTT.

The genes are TRBV6-5 and TRBJ1-1, with D possibly being TRBD1 (5 bases). With 5 bases removed from V and 5 bases from J, the gap between germline ends came to 12 bases. CDR3 size: 13 residues. Germline lookup yields CDR1 MNHEY and CDR2 SVGAGI. The CDR3 sequence: CASSDTKGTEAFF. CDR3 nucleotide sequence: TGTGCCAGCAGTGATACGAAGGGGACTGAAGCTTTCTTT.

V and J are TRBV9 and TRBJ2-5; possible D gene TRBD1, 7 bases. The closer fit of TRBJ2-7 to the DNA end suggests the J call may be wrong. The CDR3 spans 14 residues. Germline values: CDR1 SGDLS, CDR2 YYNGEE. CDR3 residues: CASSVGQGGYEQYF. CDR3 nucleotides: TGTGCCAGCAGCGTAGGTCAGGGGGGCTACGAGCAGTACTTC.

This clone showed up just once. CDR3 nucleotide sequence: TGTGCCAGCAGCCAAGTGGTGGGGACAGGGGGGTCCGGGGAGCTGTTTTTT. Translation gives CASSQVVGTGGSGELFF. The chain links TRBV4-2 to TRBJ2-2; 11 positions match TRBD1. CDR1 LGHNA and CDR2 YNFKEQ come from the germline V gene. With 1 base clipped from V and 6 bases from J, the junction kept 7 bases outside the gene matches. The CDR3 is 17 residues long.

V gene TRBV5-1 combines with J gene TRBJ2-7, with 7 bases fitting TRBD2. The CDR3 sequence is 14 residues long. J lost 3 bases, V lost 0 bases, and 3 bases had no gene match. Germline V gene sequence: CDR1 SGHRS, CDR2 YFSETQ. CDR3: CASSLAGEGYEQYF. In DNA form, the CDR3 reads TGCGCCAGCAGCTTGGCTGGGGAGGGCTACGAGCAGTACTTC.

This clone has more than one count but fewer than ten. CDR3 DNA sequence: TGTGCCAGCAGTAATGAGGGAAGGGAGGGGGAGACCCAGTACTTC. Amino acids: CASSNEGREGETQYF. The chain has TRBV6-7 and TRBJ2-5; TRBD2 agrees at 7 bases. TRBV6-7 is given ORF status, its function remaining uncertain. V was pared by 5 bases and J by 5 bases, with 11 bases of the junction left unmatched. The CDR3 totals 15 residues.

This chain connects TRBV18 to TRBJ1-6; D is unclear. CDR3 length: 14 residues. V shed 3 bases and J shed 7 bases, with 10 bases lying between them. CDR1 is KGHSH and CDR2 is LQKENI in the germline V gene. The CDR3 sequence: CASSPPRGNSPLHF. The CDR3 DNA is TGTGCCAGCTCACCCCCACGCGGCAATTCACCCCTCCACTTT.

This chain connects TRBV2 to TRBJ2-1; tentatively, D is TRBD1 (6 bases). The CDR3 runs to 13 residues. CDR1 SNHLY and CDR2 FYNNEI come from the germline V gene. V shed 1 base and J shed 12 bases, with 13 bases lying between them. CDR3 protein: CASSEGGTPGQFF. CDR3 DNA: TGTGCCAGCAGTGAAGGAGGGACACCCGGGCAGTTCTTC.

V usage is TRBV27 and J usage is TRBJ2-7; possible D gene TRBD1, 5 bases. Trimming shortened V by 3 bases and J by 3 bases, and 24 bases separated the two germline ends. Germline V gene lookup returns CDR1 MNHEY and CDR2 SMNVEV (reference sequence). The CDR3 totals 18 residues. The CDR3 coding sequence is TGTGCCAGCAGTTTCCAGCTCCCGTTCCAGGGAATTGACTACGAGCAGTACTTC. Translated, it gives CASSFQLPFQGIDYEQYF.

The V call is TRBV18, the J call TRBJ2-7, with D unresolved. Trimming pared 3 bases from V and 7 bases from J, leaving 10 bases between. CDR1 and CDR2 (germline): KGHSH, LQKENI. The CDR3 contains 12 residues. The CDR3 loop reads CASSPSLEEQYF. CDR3 nucleotides: TGTGCCAGCTCACCCTCGTTAGAGGAGCAGTACTTC. The variable domain in full, with the rest retrieved from reference TRBV18 and TRBJ2-7, is NAGVMQNPRHLVRRRGQEARLRCSPMKGHSHVYWYRQLPEEGLKFMVYLQKENIIDESGMPKERFSAEFPKEGPSILRIQQVVRGDSAAYFCASSPSLEEQYFGPGTRLTVT.

This clone occurred a few times. The J gene is TRBJ1-4, the V gene TRBV5-1, with 11 bases lining up with TRBD1. Germline V gene lookup returns CDR1 SGHRS and CDR2 YFSETQ. This CDR3 has 15 residues. Unmatched junction bases numbered 7, after V lost 4 bases and J lost 8 bases. The CDR3: CASSPAGQGVEKLFF. In DNA, the CDR3 is TGCGCCAGCAGCCCCGCGGGACAGGGGGTCGAAAAACTGTTTTTT.

The rearrangement links TRBV5-4 to TRBJ2-2, with 11 bases matching TRBD2. This CDR3 has 15 amino acids. Unmatched junction bases numbered 4, after V lost 2 bases and J lost 7 bases. Germline lookup yields CDR1 SGHNT and CDR2 YYREEE (reference sequence). The CDR3 DNA sequence: TGTGCCAGCAGCTTTGGGACTAGCGGAAACGGGGAGCTGTTTTTT. Translated, it gives CASSFGTSGNGELFF. Supplemented by reference TRBV5-4 and TRBJ2-2, the full variable domain reads ETGVTQSPTHLIKTRGQQVTLRCSSQSGHNTVSWYQQALGQGPQFIFQYYREEENGRGNFPPRFSGLQFPNYSSELNVNALELDDSALYLCASSFGTSGNGELFFGEGSRLTVL.

The rearrangement uses TRBV4-1 and TRBJ2-3, with TRBD2 matching 8 bases. The CDR3 contains 15 residues. Germline V gene sequence: CDR1 MGHRA, CDR2 YSYEKL. With 0 bases clipped from V and 5 bases from J, the junction kept 4 bases outside the gene matches. For the CDR3, the DNA is TGCGCCAGCAGCCAAGAAGCGGGGGCCGGAGATACGCAGTATTTT. Its protein is CASSQEAGAGDTQYF.

J is TRBJ2-3 and V is TRBV5-6; D is possibly TRBD2 (6 bases). The germline V gene encodes CDR1 SGHDT and CDR2 YYEEEE. The CDR3 extends over 14 amino acids. V was shortened by 4 bases and J by 1 base, with 10 bases between the two germline ends. The CDR3 coding sequence is TGTGCCAGCAGCCCGGGACTTGGCACAGATACGCAGTATTTT. Translated: CASSPGLGTDTQYF.

Only a few counts were recorded for this clone. V gene TRBV10-2 combines with J gene TRBJ1-5; 8 bases fit TRBD1. The CDR3 has 13 amino acids. V lost 6 bases to trimming and J lost 7 bases; unmatched junction nucleotides: 5. CDR1 and CDR2 (germline): WSHSY, SAAADI. The CDR3 sequence: CASRGTGGQPQHF. CDR3 DNA sequence: TGCGCCAGCAGGGGAACAGGGGGACAGCCCCAGCATTTT.

This clone has at least ten counts. The chain is built from TRBV4-1 and TRBJ1-6; D might be TRBD1 (5 bases). The ends were cut back, 0 bases at V and 8 bases at J, with 11 bases in the middle. CDR3 length equals 15 residues. CDR1 and CDR2 from the germline V gene are MGHRA and YSYEKL. CDR3 nucleotides: TGCGCCAGCAGCCAAGAGCCAGGGATGGATTCACCCCTCCACTTT. Translating it yields CASSQEPGMDSPLHF.

This chain joins TRBV4-2 and TRBJ2-1; TRBD2 matches 9 bases. There are 17 residues in the CDR3. Germline trimming cut 0 bases from V and 12 bases from J; bases unmatched to any gene: 15. Germline lookup yields CDR1 LGHNA and CDR2 YNFKEQ. The CDR3 coding sequence is TGTGCCAGCAGCCAAGACCTGAGGCTAGCGGGGCGCAGTGGGCAGTTCTTC. Translated, it gives CASSQDLRLAGRSGQFF.

V and J are TRBV5-1 and TRBJ2-3; TRBD2 might be the D (6 bases). The CDR3 totals 15 residues. The V gene's germline CDR1 is SGHRS and CDR2 YFSETQ. Trimming cost V 0 bases and J 1 base, with 9 bases left between them. CDR3 residues: CASSLERVGTDTQYF. CDR3 coding DNA: TGCGCCAGCAGCTTGGAGCGGGTTGGCACAGATACGCAGTATTTT.

The chain has TRBV11-3 and TRBJ2-3; 8 nucleotides agree with TRBD2. The CDR3 is 16 amino acids. Trimming at V came to 5 bases and at J to 0 bases, leaving 7 bases not matched to a gene. Germline CDR1 is SGHNT and CDR2 is YENEEA. CDR3 amino acids: CASSPGGTQSTDTQYF. The CDR3 region has the DNA TGTGCCAGCAGCCCGGGGGGGACACAGAGCACAGATACGCAGTATTTT. Complete variable domain (other parts from reference TRBV11-3 and TRBJ2-3): EAGVVQSPRYKIIEKKQPVAFWCNPISGHNTLYWYLQNLGQGPELLIRYENEEAVDDSQLPKDRFSAERLKGVDSTLKIQPAELGDSAVYLCASSPGGTQSTDTQYFGPGTRLTVL.

The rearrangement links TRBV6-1 to TRBJ1-1; 7 bases are a match to TRBD1. This CDR3 spans 14 amino acids. In germline, CDR1 is MNHNS, CDR2 SASEGT. The trim removed 0 bases at V and 3 bases at J, leaving 1 base unmatched. CDR3 protein: CASSEAGTDTEAFF. The CDR3 coding sequence is TGTGCCAGCAGTGAAGCGGGGACAGACACTGAAGCTTTCTTT.

CDR3 nucleotide sequence: TGTGCCAGCAGCACGGAGCGACAGGAAAGCACAGATACGCAGTATTTT. It encodes CASSTERQESTDTQYF. This chain joins TRBV5-6 and TRBJ2-3, with a possible D match to TRBD1 (6 bases). The V gene's germline CDR1 is SGHDT and CDR2 YYEEEE. This CDR3 is built from 16 residues. Between the trimmed V and J ends, which lost 4 bases and 0 bases, there was a span of 15 bases.

The sample holds one count of this clone. The chain recombines TRBV19 with TRBJ2-5; no reliable D call. Germline loops: CDR1 LNHDA, CDR2 SQIVND (reference sequence). This CDR3 is built from 16 residues. V gave up 7 bases and J gave up 2 bases, with 20 bases separating them. The CDR3 here is CASTRGLVWSQETQYF. The CDR3 nucleotides read TGTGCCAGTACCCGAGGCCTCGTCTGGTCACAAGAGACCCAGTACTTC.

The chain couples TRBV7-9 to TRBJ1-1, with D hard to call. Trimming shortened V by 2 bases and J by 1 base, and 5 bases separated the two germline ends. Looked up from germline, CDR1 is SEHNR and CDR2 is FQNEAQ (reference sequence). The CDR3 length is 13 residues. The CDR3: CASSLYRNTEAFF. Written as DNA, the CDR3 is TGTGCCAGCAGCTTATACAGGAACACTGAAGCTTTCTTT.

The chain uses TRBV6-1 and TRBJ1-2; D unresolved. Germline CDR1 and CDR2: MNHNS and SASEGT. This CDR3 has 13 residues. With 5 bases removed from V and 3 bases from J, the gap between germline ends came to 10 bases. The CDR3: CASSSDGDYGYTF. The CDR3 coding sequence is TGTGCCAGCAGTTCCGACGGAGACTATGGCTACACCTTC.

V usage is TRBV27 and J usage is TRBJ1-2; D is perhaps TRBD1 (5 bases). Trimming shortened V by 5 bases and J by 7 bases, and 11 bases separated the two germline ends. The CDR3 is made up of 12 amino acids. CDR1 and CDR2 (germline): MNHEY, SMNVEV (reference sequence). CDR3 residues: CASSTPGSGYTF. In DNA, the CDR3 is TGTGCCAGCAGTACCCCAGGGTCTGGCTACACCTTC.

This sequence joins TRBV11-2 and TRBJ2-1; D not certain. The CDR3 has 13 residues. Per germline, CDR1 SGHAT and CDR2 FQNNGV. V was clipped by 5 bases and J by 4 bases, with 9 bases between them. In DNA form, the CDR3 reads TGTGCCAGCAGCGCCGAGCGTTACAATGAGCAGTTCTTC. Translating gives CASSAERYNEQFF.

This clone was seen a single time. The chain employs TRBV6-5 and TRBJ2-1; weak D call: TRBD1 (6 bases). The CDR3 has 14 amino acids. Germline V gives CDR1 MNHEY, CDR2 SVGAGI. Trimming left V 6 bases short and J 6 bases short, with 15 bases between. Here the CDR3 DNA reads TGTGCCAGCAGGCGGACAGCCACGGGCAATGAGCAGTTCTTC. As protein: CASRRTATGNEQFF.

The rearrangement uses TRBV7-8 and TRBJ2-7, with a weak D call TRBD1 (5 bases). Germline values: CDR1 SGHVS, CDR2 FQNEAQ. This CDR3 contains 15 residues. With 2 bases removed from V and 4 bases from J, the gap between germline ends came to 15 bases. Here the CDR3 DNA reads TGTGCCAGCAGCTTAAGGCAGGGTACGTTTTACGAGCAGTACTTC. Translated, it gives CASSLRQGTFYEQYF.

With respect to this clone: Different DNA sequences within this sample yield the same CDR3. The chain recombines TRBV4-2 with TRBJ2-7; 9 bases agree with TRBD1. The CDR3 totals 15 residues. V was clipped by 1 base and J by 2 bases; unmatched bases: 3. The V gene's germline CDR1 is LGHNA and CDR2 YNFKEQ. The CDR3 reads CASSQVGTGPYEQYF. The CDR3 nucleotides read TGTGCCAGCAGCCAAGTTGGGACAGGGCCCTACGAGCAGTACTTC.